Presented here are 9 T cell receptor beta chains from one specimen sequenced in a study of radiotherapy plus CTLA-4 blockade in lung cancer listed by TCRdb under 2018. The method was the immunoSEQ multiplex PCR assay. TCRdb provides this immuneACCESS table in a form limited to in-frame rearrangements. Some clones are lacking; in checked studies, under half of them reflect an unresolved V gene, and why the rest are absent is not known. A total of roughly 40,000 clones appear in this sample, 75% to 85% of them only once. The top ten hold less than 25% of the sample. Specimen: peripheral blood, collected from a patient treated with radiotherapy plus ipilimumab. These receptors all come from a human donor with non-small cell lung cancer that progressed on radiotherapy plus ipilimumab.

Only a few counts were recorded for this clone. V gene TRBV9 combines with J gene TRBJ1-2; 11 bases are a match to TRBD1. The germline V gene has CDR1 SGDLS and CDR2 YYNGEE. The CDR3 is made up of 15 amino acids. V was clipped by 4 bases and J by 5 bases; unmatched bases: 7. In nucleotides, the CDR3 is TGTGCCAGCAGCCCGACAGGACAGGGGGCATATGGCTACACCTTC. Translation: CASSPTGQGAYGYTF.

V is TRBV6-5 and J is TRBJ2-1; 7 bases align to TRBD2. Trimming removed 3 bases from V and 0 bases from J; junction bases left unmatched: 5. The CDR3 sequence is 16 residues long. Germline-derived CDR1 and CDR2 are MNHEY and SVGAGI. CDR3 protein: CASSYKASGSYNEQFF. The CDR3, as DNA: TGTGCCAGCAGTTATAAGGCTAGCGGCTCCTACAATGAGCAGTTCTTC.

The chain recombines TRBV5-4 with TRBJ2-3; the match to TRBD2 covers 9 bases. CDR1 and CDR2 (germline): SGHNT, YYREEE (reference sequence). The J segment lost 3 bases and the V segment lost 10 bases, leaving 18 bases of the junction unmatched. This CDR3 comprises 17 residues. CDR3 nucleotides: TGTGCCGGGCGCGACGGGGTAAGCGGGGGGACGACAGATACGCAGTATTTT. This translates into CAGRDGVSGGTTDTQYF.

The chain recombines TRBV10-1 with TRBJ2-7; no clear D gene. The CDR3 length is 14 residues. V shed 3 bases and J shed 0 bases, with 9 bases lying between them. Germline CDR1 reads WNHNN; CDR2 reads SYGVQD (reference sequence). In nucleotides, the CDR3 is TGCGCCAGCAGTGAATTTGCAGGCTCCTACGAGCAGTACTTC. Protein sequence: CASSEFAGSYEQYF.

The chain recombines TRBV11-2 with TRBJ1-1; D possibly corresponds to TRBD1 (5 bases). This CDR3 has 14 residues. Trimming left V 1 base short and J 5 bases short, with 11 bases between. The germline gives CDR1 SGHAT, CDR2 FQNNGV. DNA of the CDR3: TGTGCCAGCAGCTTAGGGGCAGGGAGGACTGAAGCTTTCTTT. Its translation is CASSLGAGRTEAFF.

The chain uses TRBV5-1 and TRBJ1-2; D is perhaps TRBD1 (5 bases). The germline V gene encodes CDR1 SGHRS and CDR2 YFSETQ. CDR3 length: 15 amino acids. Trimming pared 4 bases from V and 2 bases from J, leaving 15 bases between. CDR3 in amino acids: CASSPGHFKNYGYTF. The CDR3 DNA is TGCGCCAGCAGCCCCGGACATTTTAAGAACTATGGCTACACCTTC. Complete variable domain (other parts from reference TRBV5-1 and TRBJ1-2): KAGVTQTPRYLIKTRGQQVTLSCSPISGHRSVSWYQQTPGQGLQFLFEYFSETQRNKGNFPGRFSGRQFSNSRSEMNVSTLELGDSALYLCASSPGHFKNYGYTFGSGTRLTVV.

V gene TRBV6-6 combines with J gene TRBJ2-1, with D possibly being TRBD1 (5 bases). The CDR3 runs to 11 residues. V lost 8 bases, J lost 4 bases, and 6 bases lay in between. The germline V gene has CDR1 MNHNY and CDR2 SVGAGI (reference sequence). The CDR3, as DNA: TGTGCCAGCGGGGCATACAATGAGCAGTTCTTC. Its translation: CASGAYNEQFF.

The rearrangement joins TRBV4-1 to TRBJ1-1; D may be TRBD1 (5 bases). In germline, CDR1 is MGHRA, CDR2 YSYEKL. Deletions cut 5 bases from V and 0 bases from J, with 13 bases between. The CDR3 covers 15 residues. CDR3 in DNA: TGCGCCAGCAGCAAGACGGGGGGGATGAACACTGAAGCTTTCTTT. It codes for CASSKTGGMNTEAFF.

The chain uses TRBV18 and TRBJ1-5, with D perhaps TRBD1 (5 bases). Germline values: CDR1 KGHSH, CDR2 LQKENI. The CDR3 sequence is 13 residues long. The germline V and J ends were trimmed by 3 bases and 5 bases, with 8 bases remaining between them. The CDR3 sequence: CASSPGGDQPQHF. CDR3 coding DNA: TGTGCCAGCTCACCCGGGGGGGATCAGCCCCAGCATTTT.